The source of this T cell receptor (beta chain) is a study of blood T cell repertoires in COVID-19. Original analysis: Amplification of reference gene primers provided the estimated nucleated cell counts. Some clones are missing from TCRdb's copy, which holds only in-frame ones; the method was immunoSEQ multiplex PCR. That table furnishes V, J and clone size, whereas the DNA furnished D and trimming. The sample contains some 38,000 clones, 75% to 85% of which appear only once. Trimming cost V 1 base and J 5 bases; bases outside gene matches: 7. Germline lookup yields CDR1 SGHNT and CDR2 YYREEE (reference sequence). The CDR3 loop spans 17 amino acids.

This TCR derives from a woman in her seventies with acute or convalescent COVID-19. The source material was peripheral blood. J is TRBJ2-2 and V is TRBV5-4; 11 positions match TRBD2. The CDR3 loop is CASSLPTLAGGTGELFF. CDR3 nucleotides: TGTGCCAGCAGCTTGCCTACCCTAGCGGGGGGTACCGGGGAGCTGTTTTTT.